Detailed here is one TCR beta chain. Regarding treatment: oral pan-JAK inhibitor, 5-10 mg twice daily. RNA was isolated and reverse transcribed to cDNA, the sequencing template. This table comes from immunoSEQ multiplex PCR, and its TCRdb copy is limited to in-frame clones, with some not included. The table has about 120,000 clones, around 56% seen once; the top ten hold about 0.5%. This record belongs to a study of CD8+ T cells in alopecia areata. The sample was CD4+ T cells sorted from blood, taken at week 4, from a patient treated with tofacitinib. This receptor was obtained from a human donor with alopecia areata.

The CDR3 bases are TGCAGCTCCAGTGGATTGAGGCGAGGCACTGAAGCTTTCTTT. Amino acids: CSSSGLRRGTEAFF. The chain has TRBV29-1 and TRBJ1-1; no clear D gene. The CDR3 runs 14 residues. Germline V gives CDR1 SQVTM, CDR2 ANQGSEA. Trimming cost V 8 bases and J 4 bases, with 20 bases left between them.